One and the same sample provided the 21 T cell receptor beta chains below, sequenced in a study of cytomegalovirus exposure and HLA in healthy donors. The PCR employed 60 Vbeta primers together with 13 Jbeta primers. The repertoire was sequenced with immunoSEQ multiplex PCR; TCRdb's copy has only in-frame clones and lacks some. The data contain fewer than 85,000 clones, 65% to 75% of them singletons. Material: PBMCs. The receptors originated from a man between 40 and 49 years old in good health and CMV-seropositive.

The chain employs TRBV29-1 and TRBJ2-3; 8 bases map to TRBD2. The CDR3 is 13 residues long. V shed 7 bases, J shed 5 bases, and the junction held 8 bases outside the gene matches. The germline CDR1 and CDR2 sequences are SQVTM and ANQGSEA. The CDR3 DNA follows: TGCAGCGAGAAAAGCGGGAGAGGAGATACGCAGTATTTT. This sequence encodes CSEKSGRGDTQYF.

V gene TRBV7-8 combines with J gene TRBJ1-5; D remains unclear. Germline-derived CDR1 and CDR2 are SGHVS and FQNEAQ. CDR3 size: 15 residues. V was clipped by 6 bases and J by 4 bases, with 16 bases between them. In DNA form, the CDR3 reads TGTGCCAGCAGGGCCACGCCTGACATAAATCAGCCCCAGCATTTT. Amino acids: CASRATPDINQPQHF.

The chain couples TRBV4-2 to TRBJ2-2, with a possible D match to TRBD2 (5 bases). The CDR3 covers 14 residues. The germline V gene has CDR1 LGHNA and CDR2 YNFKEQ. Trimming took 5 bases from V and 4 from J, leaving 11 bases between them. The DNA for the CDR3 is TGTGCCAGCAGCGCGGACGGGGTCACCGGGGAGCTGTTTTTT. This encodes CASSADGVTGELFF.

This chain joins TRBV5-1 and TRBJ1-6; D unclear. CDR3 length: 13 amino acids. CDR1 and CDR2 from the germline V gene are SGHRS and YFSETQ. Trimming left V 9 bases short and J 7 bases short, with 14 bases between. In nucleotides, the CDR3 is TGCGCCACCGGCCTTCGGGAGAATTCACCCCTCCACTTT. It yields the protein CATGLRENSPLHF.

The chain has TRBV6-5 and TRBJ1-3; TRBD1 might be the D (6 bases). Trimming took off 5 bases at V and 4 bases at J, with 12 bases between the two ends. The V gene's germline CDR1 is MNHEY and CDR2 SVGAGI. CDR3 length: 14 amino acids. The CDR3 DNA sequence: TGTGCCAGCAGTCCTACAGGGCCCGGAAACACCATATATTTT. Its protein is CASSPTGPGNTIYF.

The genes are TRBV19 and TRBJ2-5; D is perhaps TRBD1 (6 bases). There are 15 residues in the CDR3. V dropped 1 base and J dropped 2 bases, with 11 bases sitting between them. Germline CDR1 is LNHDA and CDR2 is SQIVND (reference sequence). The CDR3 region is CASSIASDSQETQYF. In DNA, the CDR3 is TGTGCCAGTAGTATAGCGTCGGACAGTCAAGAGACCCAGTACTTC.

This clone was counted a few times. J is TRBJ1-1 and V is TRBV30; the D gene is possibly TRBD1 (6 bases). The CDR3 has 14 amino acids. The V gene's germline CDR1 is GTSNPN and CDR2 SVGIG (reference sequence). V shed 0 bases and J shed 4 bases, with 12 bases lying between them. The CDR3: CAWSVGGWSTEAFF. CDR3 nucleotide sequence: TGTGCCTGGAGTGTAGGGGGTTGGAGCACTGAAGCTTTCTTT.

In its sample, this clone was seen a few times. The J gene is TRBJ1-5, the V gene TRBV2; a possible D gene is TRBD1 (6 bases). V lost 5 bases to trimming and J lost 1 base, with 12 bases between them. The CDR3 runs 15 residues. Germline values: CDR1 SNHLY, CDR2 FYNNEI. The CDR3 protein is CASSQQGRSNQPQHF. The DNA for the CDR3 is TGTGCCAGCAGTCAGCAGGGGAGAAGCAATCAGCCCCAGCATTTT.

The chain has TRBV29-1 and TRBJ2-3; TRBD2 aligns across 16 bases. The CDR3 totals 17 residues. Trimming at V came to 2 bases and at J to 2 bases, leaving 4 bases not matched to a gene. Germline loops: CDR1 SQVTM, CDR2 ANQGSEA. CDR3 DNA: TGCAGCGTTGAAAGGGGACTAGCGGGGGGGGTCACAGATACGCAGTATTTT. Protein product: CSVERGLAGGVTDTQYF.

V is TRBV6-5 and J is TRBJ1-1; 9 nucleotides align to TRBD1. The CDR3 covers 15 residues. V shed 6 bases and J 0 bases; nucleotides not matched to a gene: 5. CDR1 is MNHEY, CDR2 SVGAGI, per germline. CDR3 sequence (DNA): TGTGCCAGCAGAAGACAGGGGGTAATGAACACTGAAGCTTTCTTT. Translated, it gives CASRRQGVMNTEAFF.

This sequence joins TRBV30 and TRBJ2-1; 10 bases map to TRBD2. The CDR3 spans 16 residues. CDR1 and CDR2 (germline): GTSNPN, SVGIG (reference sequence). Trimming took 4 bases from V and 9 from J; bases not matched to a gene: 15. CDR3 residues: CAWILAGGLQNSEQFF. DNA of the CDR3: TGTGCCTGGATATTAGCGGGAGGCTTACAGAACAGTGAGCAGTTCTTC.

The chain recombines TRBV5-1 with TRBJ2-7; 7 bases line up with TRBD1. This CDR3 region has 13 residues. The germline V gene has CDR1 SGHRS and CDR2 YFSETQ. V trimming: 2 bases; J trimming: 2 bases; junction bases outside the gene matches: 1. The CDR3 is CASSFDRAYEQYF. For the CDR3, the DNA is TGCGCCAGCAGCTTCGACAGGGCCTACGAGCAGTACTTC.

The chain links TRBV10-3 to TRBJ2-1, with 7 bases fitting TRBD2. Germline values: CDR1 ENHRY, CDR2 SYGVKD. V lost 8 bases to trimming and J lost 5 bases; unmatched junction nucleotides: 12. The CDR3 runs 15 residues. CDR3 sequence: CAIGGVGGTHNEQFF. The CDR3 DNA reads TGTGCCATCGGGGGGGTCGGGGGGACCCACAATGAGCAGTTCTTC.

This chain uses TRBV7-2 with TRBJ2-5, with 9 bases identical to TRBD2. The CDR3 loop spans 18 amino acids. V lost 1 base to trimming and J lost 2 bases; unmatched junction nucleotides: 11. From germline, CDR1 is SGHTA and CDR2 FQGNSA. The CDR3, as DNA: TGTGCCAGCAGCTTAGAAAGCTCTCTAGCGGGGCCTCAAGAGACCCAGTACTTC. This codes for CASSLESSLAGPQETQYF.

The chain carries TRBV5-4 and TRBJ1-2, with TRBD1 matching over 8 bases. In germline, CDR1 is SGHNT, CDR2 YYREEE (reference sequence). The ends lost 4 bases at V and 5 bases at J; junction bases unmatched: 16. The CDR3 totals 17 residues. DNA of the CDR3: TGTGCCAGCAGCCTGGGGGGGCCAGGGGGCGAGAGGTATGGCTACACCTTC. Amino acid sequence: CASSLGGPGGERYGYTF.

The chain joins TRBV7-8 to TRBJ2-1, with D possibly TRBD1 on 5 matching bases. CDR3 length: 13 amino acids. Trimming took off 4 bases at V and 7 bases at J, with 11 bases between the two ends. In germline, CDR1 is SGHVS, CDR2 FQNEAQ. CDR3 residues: CASSWTTPNEQFF. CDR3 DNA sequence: TGTGCCAGCAGCTGGACAACCCCGAATGAGCAGTTCTTC.

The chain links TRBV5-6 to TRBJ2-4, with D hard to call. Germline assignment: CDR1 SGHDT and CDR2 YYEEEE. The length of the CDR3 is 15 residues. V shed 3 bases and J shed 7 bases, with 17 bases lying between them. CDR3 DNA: TGTGCCAGCAGCTCCTCAGACATGTATTCGAACATTCAGTACTTC. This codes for CASSSSDMYSNIQYF.

CDR3 nucleotides: TGTGCCAGCTCACCGAATGACTTACAGGGAAATGAGCAGTTCTTC. Protein product: CASSPNDLQGNEQFF. The J gene is TRBJ2-1, the V gene TRBV18; TRBD1 might be the D (6 bases). V lost 3 bases and J 7 bases, leaving 16 bases between the germline ends. This CDR3 has 15 residues. The germline V gene encodes CDR1 KGHSH and CDR2 LQKENI.

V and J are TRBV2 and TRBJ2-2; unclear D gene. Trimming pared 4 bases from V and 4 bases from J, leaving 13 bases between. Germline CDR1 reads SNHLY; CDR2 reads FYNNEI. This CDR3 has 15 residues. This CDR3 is CASSGEAVGTGELFF. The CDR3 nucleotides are TGTGCCAGCAGTGGCGAGGCGGTGGGCACCGGGGAGCTGTTTTTT.

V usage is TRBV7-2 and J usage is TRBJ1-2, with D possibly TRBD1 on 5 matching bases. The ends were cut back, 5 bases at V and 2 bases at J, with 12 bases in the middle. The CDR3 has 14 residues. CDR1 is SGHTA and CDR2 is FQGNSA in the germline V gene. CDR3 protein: CASSLPGGNYGYTF. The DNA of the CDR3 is TGTGCCAGCAGCCTCCCCGGGGGAAACTATGGCTACACCTTC.

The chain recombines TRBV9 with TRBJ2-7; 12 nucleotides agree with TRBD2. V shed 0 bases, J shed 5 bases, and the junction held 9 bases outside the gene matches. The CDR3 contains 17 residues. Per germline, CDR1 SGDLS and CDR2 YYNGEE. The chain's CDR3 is CASSVDPSGGARNEQYF. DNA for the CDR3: TGTGCCAGCAGCGTAGATCCTAGCGGGGGGGCAAGGAACGAGCAGTACTTC.